This entry lists 17 T cell receptor beta chains sequenced from one sample in a study of T cells in Graves' hyperthyroidism and ophthalmopathy. The TCR beta CDR3 regions underwent amplification using RNA transcripts as the source. The study used the HTBI primer set for a first-round RT-PCR of the TCR CDR3. TCRdb reanalysed the multiplex PCR reads using MiXCR and keeps one entry per CDR3 protein. The sample has around 700,000 distinct CDR3 sequences, under 20% seen once. The sequencing sample was made of blood. Receptors were obtained from a woman aged 50 to 60 with Graves' hyperthyroidism that later progressed to Graves' ophthalmopathy.

This clonotype came up many times. The gene calls are TRBV11-2 and TRBJ2-7, with 10 bases that match TRBD1. This CDR3 region has 14 residues. Germline lookup yields CDR1 SGHAT and CDR2 FQNNGV. J gave up 6 bases and V 3 bases, and 5 bases lay outside the gene matches. The chain's CDR3 is CASSFRDRGVEQYF. The CDR3 bases are TGTGCCAGCAGCTTCCGGGACAGGGGCGTCGAGCAGTACTTC.

This clonotype occurred many times. Mismatch with germline at one junction end may stem from a read error. The V and J genes are TRBV5-1 and TRBJ1-5; no clear D gene. The CDR3 extends over 13 amino acids. Germline CDR1 is SGHRS and CDR2 is YFSETQ. The CDR3 here is CASSSDSNQPQHF. As DNA, the CDR3 is TGTGCCAGCAGCTCGGATTCCAATCAGCCCCAGCATTTT.

This clonotype has a count of ten or more. J is TRBJ1-2 and V is TRBV7-9; D perhaps matches TRBD1 (6 bases). Germline CDR1 and CDR2: SEHNR and FQNEAQ (reference sequence). The CDR3 totals 13 residues. Deletions cut 3 bases from V and 3 bases from J, with 8 bases between. For the CDR3, the DNA is TGTGCCAGCAGCTTCTCAGGGGACTATGGCTACACCTTC. Translation: CASSFSGDYGYTF. Filled out from reference TRBV7-9 and TRBJ1-2, the complete variable domain reads DTGVSQNPRHKITKRGQNVTFRCDPISEHNRLYWYRQTLGQGPEFLTYFQNEAQLEKSRLLSDRFSAERPKGSFSTLEIQRTEQGDSAMYLCASSFSGDYGYTFGSGTRLTVV.

The chain employs TRBV2 and TRBJ1-6, with 8 nucleotides matching TRBD1. The junction had 7 bases not matched to a gene; V was cut back by 7 bases and J by 5 bases. The CDR3 loop spans 15 amino acids. In germline, CDR1 is SNHLY, CDR2 FYNNEI. In DNA, the CDR3 is TGTGCCAGCAATCCGGGACAGGTGAATAATTCACCCCTCCACTTT. Translating it yields CASNPGQVNNSPLHF.

This clonotype was counted many times. This chain uses TRBV3-1 with TRBJ1-2, with D tentatively TRBD1 (5 bases). Trimming cost V 6 bases and J 0 bases, with 11 bases left between them. The CDR3 sequence is 14 residues long. Germline lookup yields CDR1 LGHDT and CDR2 YNNKEL (reference sequence). The CDR3 DNA reads TGTGCCAGCAGTAAGGGACCCTCTAACTATGGCTACACCTTC. Translating it yields CASSKGPSNYGYTF.

This clonotype showed up many times. The genes are TRBV28 and TRBJ2-5; tentatively, D is TRBD1 (5 bases). The CDR3 has 14 amino acids. Trimming cost V 6 bases and J 5 bases, with 16 bases left between them. The germline V gene encodes CDR1 MDHEN and CDR2 SYDVKM. CDR3 coding DNA: TGTGCCAGCAGCGCGGCGGACATCGCCGAGACCCAGTACTTC. Amino acid sequence: CASSAADIAETQYF.

This chain links TRBV27 with TRBJ2-7; 11 bases line up with TRBD1. This CDR3 is built from 15 residues. Germline V gene data show CDR1 as MNHEY and CDR2 as SMNVEV (reference sequence). V dropped 4 bases and J dropped 5; count of bases not matched to a gene: 7. The CDR3 reads CASSSPGQGDHEQYF. The CDR3 nucleotides are TGTGCCAGCAGTTCTCCGGGACAGGGGGACCACGAGCAGTACTTC.

The rearrangement uses TRBV5-6 and TRBJ2-7; D not certain. Trimming stripped 0 bases from V and 0 bases from J, with 10 bases between. The CDR3 spans 15 residues. Per germline, CDR1 SGHDT and CDR2 YYEEEE. The CDR3 DNA follows: TGTGCCAGCAGCTTGGTGCCGGACGCCTCCTACGAGCAGTACTTC. It is translated as CASSLVPDASYEQYF.

At least ten counts were recorded for this clonotype. The chain uses TRBV7-9 and TRBJ2-1; tentatively, D is TRBD1 or TRBD2 (6 bases each). Trimming left V 1 base short and J 8 bases short, with 18 bases between. Looked up from germline, CDR1 is SEHNR and CDR2 is FQNEAQ (reference sequence). The CDR3 covers 16 residues. CDR3 sequence (DNA): TGTGCCAGCAGCTTAGTTCAGGCGATGGGGGGCTATGAGCAGTTCTTC. Amino acids: CASSLVQAMGGYEQFF.

This clonotype was seen many times. V usage is TRBV11-3 and J usage is TRBJ2-1; TRBD1 aligns across 8 bases. From germline, CDR1 is SGHNT and CDR2 YENEEA. With 4 bases clipped from V and 5 bases from J, the junction kept 7 bases outside the gene matches. The CDR3 contains 15 residues. The CDR3 nucleotides read TGTGCCAGCAGCTCTCGGACAGGGACTCACAATGAGCAGTTCTTC. Protein sequence: CASSSRTGTHNEQFF.

This clonotype was counted between two and nine times. This rearrangement joins TRBV2 to TRBJ2-2; 10 bases map to TRBD1. Trimming took 8 bases from V and 6 from J; bases not matched to a gene: 6. The V gene's germline CDR1 is SNHLY and CDR2 FYNNEI. This CDR3 has 14 amino acids. For the CDR3, the DNA is TGTGCCAGCCTGGACAGGGGGTCTGCCGGGGAGCTGTTTTTT. Translation gives CASLDRGSAGELFF.

This clonotype was seen repeatedly, ten times or more. The chain recombines TRBV10-3 with TRBJ2-5, with 7 bases aligning to TRBD2. Losses at the gene ends were 0 bases for V and 1 base for J; bases not matched to a gene: 5. From germline, CDR1 is ENHRY and CDR2 SYGVKD. The CDR3 extends over 16 amino acids. The CDR3 sequence: CAISESTGGTQETQYF. In nucleotides, the CDR3 is TGTGCCATCAGTGAGTCTACCGGGGGGACCCAAGAGACCCAGTACTTC.

In regard to this clonotype: This could be a read error, since a much larger clone is one nucleotide away. J is TRBJ2-7 and V is TRBV7-2; perhaps D is TRBD1 or TRBD2 (5 bases each). Trimming stripped 5 bases from V and 7 bases from J, with 18 bases between. Germline loops: CDR1 SGHTA, CDR2 FQGNSA. The CDR3 is 14 amino acids. The CDR3 region is CASSPGAATWEQYF. The CDR3 DNA reads as TGTGCCAGCAGCCCCGGGGCGGCGACTTGGGAGCAGTACTTC.

The chain employs TRBV27 and TRBJ1-5, with D maybe TRBD1 (6 bases). V dropped 8 bases and J dropped 1 base, with 12 bases sitting between them. This CDR3 has 14 amino acids. Germline values: CDR1 MNHEY, CDR2 SMNVEV (reference sequence). CDR3 residues: CASGNQGSNQPQHF. As DNA, the CDR3 is TGTGCCAGCGGAAACCAGGGGAGCAATCAGCCCCAGCATTTT.

This clonotype was recorded many times. The chain carries TRBV12-3 or TRBV12-4 and TRBJ2-3; 14 bases are a match to TRBD2. The CDR3 extends over 15 amino acids. V was clipped by 8 bases and J by 6 bases; unmatched bases: 7. CDR3 region: CASEKGLAGVDTQYF. CDR3 DNA sequence: TGTGCCAGCGAAAAGGGACTAGCGGGGGTGGATACGCAGTATTTT.

This clonotype was recorded many times. The chain links TRBV7-3 to TRBJ1-2; D is unresolved. Trimming shortened V by 1 base and J by 4 bases, and 7 bases separated the two germline ends. Germline CDR1 SGHTA, CDR2 FQGTGA. CDR3 length: 13 residues. Here the CDR3 reads CASSLNPSYGYTF. The CDR3, as DNA: TGTGCCAGCAGCTTAAATCCCAGCTATGGCTACACCTTC.

V is TRBV7-2 and J is TRBJ2-2; 7 bases agree with TRBD2. Losses at the gene ends were 0 bases for V and 0 bases for J; bases not matched to a gene: 1. CDR3 length equals 16 residues. Germline loops: CDR1 SGHTA, CDR2 FQGNSA. CDR3 loop: CASSLAGGPNTGELFF. The CDR3 nucleotides are TGTGCCAGCAGCTTAGCGGGAGGGCCGAACACCGGGGAGCTGTTTTTT.